The clone carrying this T cell receptor (beta chain) was found a few times. Antigen unknown. CDR3 length: 11 residues. Trimming took off 7 bases at V and 0 bases at J, with 7 bases between the two ends. Per germline, CDR1 GTSNPN and CDR2 SVGIG (reference sequence). This specimen comes from a study of shared clonotypes between healthy human individuals. Study background: Researchers assigned three CD4 naive, three CD4 memory, two CD8 naive and one CD8 memory plate to each donor. Study observations and caveats: Richness estimates generally favored naive over memory subsets. What limited the represented genetic and exposure-history diversity was the small number of donors.

The repertoire was sequenced with immunoSEQ multiplex PCR; TCRdb's copy has only in-frame clones and lacks some. The repertoire holds about 1 million clones, with approximately 68% as singletons. The chain carries TRBV30 and TRBJ2-7; D gene unclear. The TCR sequence derives from a man between 18 and 29 years old in good health. What was sequenced was memory CD4+ T cells sorted from blood. Stated subset: CD45RA-negative fraction. CDR3 DNA: TGTGCCTTGACTGTCTCCTACGAGCAGTACTTC. Its translation is CALTVSYEQYF. Looking up the rest from reference TRBV30 and TRBJ2-7 gives the full variable domain: SQTIHQWPATLVQPVGSPLSLECTVEGTSNPNLYWYRQAAGRGLQLLFYSVGIGQISSEVPQNLSASRPQDRQFILSSKKLLLSDSGFYLCALTVSYEQYFGPGTRLTVT.